This TCR beta chain comes out of a study of blood T cells in healthy people across ages. A second about 6 to 12 cycle PCR used barcoded and J-beta primers. In TCRdb, the 5' RACE reads were re-called with MiXCR into one record per CDR3 protein. The sample holds 1.2 million to 1.5 million distinct CDR3 sequences, roughly 59% seen once. For every donor, a draw yielded approximately 9.8 milliliters of peripheral blood. In regard to this clonotype: Its antigen is undetermined.

V was clipped by 0 bases and J by 12 bases, with 9 bases between them. Germline loops: CDR1 SGHDN, CDR2 FVKESK. This CDR3 spans 12 amino acids. Whole-study results and caveats: Across samples, TCR beta diversity tracked strongly with naive T cell percentage.

This rearrangement joins TRBV14 to TRBJ2-1; no firm D call. Sequencing was done on a sample of blood. This clonotype originated in a man between 18 and 29 years old in good health. The CDR3 is CASSQDRVRQFF. The CDR3 DNA is TGTGCCAGCAGCCAAGATCGGGTACGGCAGTTCTTC.